In its sample, the clone carrying this T cell receptor (beta chain) was seen a few times. Antigen unknown. This sample stems from a study of blood T cells in healthy people across ages. Study results and caveats: Estimates based on one million T cells were treated as lower bounds.

Per sample, no less than 6 micrograms of total RNA were extracted. It was with a sample-barcoded 5' primer and a J-beta primer mix that a second PCR of roughly 7 to 12 cycles was run. Individual samples furnished no less than 2.5 million CDR3-containing paired-end reads apiece. One entry per CDR3 protein, called by TCRdb with MiXCR from the 5' RACE reads. This sample has about 1.7 million distinct CDR3 sequences; approximately 30% occur once, and the top ten carry 7.7%. Germline V gene lookup returns CDR1 LNHDA and CDR2 SQIVND (reference sequence). V shed 2 bases, J shed 5 bases, and the junction held 4 bases outside the gene matches. The CDR3 runs 14 residues.

This receptor was identified in a woman younger than 45 in good health. The sample taken for sequencing was blood. This sequence joins TRBV19 and TRBJ2-5; 8 positions agree with TRBD1. The CDR3 sequence is CASSIRQGAETQYF. CDR3 coding DNA: TGTGCCAGTAGTATACGGCAGGGGGCCGAGACCCAGTACTTC.